The 27 T cell receptor beta chains below come from one sample, sequenced in a study of blood T cell repertoires in COVID-19 (dated by TCRdb to between 2020 and 2021). The library was generated by the immunoSEQ multiplex PCR assay. This is the immuneACCESS table as TCRdb keeps it, with only in-frame sequences that have V and J called. A part of the clones is gone; compared with another copy, unresolved V genes explain less than half, and the rest is unexplained. The sample records about 180,000 clones, about 80% of which are singletons. The ten largest account for roughly 6.3% of the sample. Sequencing used peripheral blood. The receptor set was obtained from a human donor in a cohort sampled during active COVID-19.

This clone was seen only once. The chain has TRBV12-5 and TRBJ1-4, with D possibly being TRBD1 (6 bases). The CDR3 is 16 amino acids. V lost 0 bases, J lost 3 bases, and 11 bases lay in between. The germline V gene encodes CDR1 LGHNT and CDR2 FRNRAP. CDR3 region: CASGLVGGLSNEKLFF. DNA of the CDR3: TGTGCTAGTGGTTTGGTCGGGGGGCTCTCTAATGAAAAACTGTTTTTT. The full variable domain, with the rest looked up from reference TRBV12-5 and TRBJ1-4, is DARVTQTPRHKVTEMGQEVTMRCQPILGHNTVFWYRQTMMQGLELLAYFRNRAPLDDSGMPKDRFSAEMPDATLATLKIQPSEPRDSAVYFCASGLVGGLSNEKLFFGSGTQLSVL.

The chain uses TRBV3-1 (or the pseudogene TRBV3-2) and TRBJ1-1; D possibly corresponds to TRBD1 (6 bases). The CDR3 has 14 residues. The V and J ends lost 1 base and 5 bases respectively, with 11 bases between them. Germline V gene sequence: CDR1 LGHDT, CDR2 YNNKEL (reference sequence). CDR3 nucleotide sequence: TGTGCCAGCAGCCAAGGAGTCAGGGGAACTGAAGCTTTCTTT. The encoded protein is CASSQGVRGTEAFF.

This sequence joins TRBV5-6 and TRBJ2-7; possible D gene TRBD1, 6 bases. Trimming took off 4 bases at V and 5 bases at J, with 16 bases between the two ends. The CDR3 covers 14 residues. Germline V gene sequence: CDR1 SGHDT, CDR2 YYEEEE. CDR3 sequence: CASSGTGHRHEQYF. CDR3 DNA sequence: TGTGCCAGCAGCGGGACGGGACACCGTCACGAGCAGTACTTC.

The chain combines TRBV24-1 with TRBJ2-5, with D possibly matching TRBD1 (5 bases). This CDR3 spans 15 amino acids. The V end was cut by 1 base, the J end by 5 bases, with 13 bases between. The germline V gene has CDR1 KGHDR and CDR2 SFDVKD. CDR3 nucleotide sequence: TGTGCCACCAGTGATTTCTCTGCAGGGATGGAGACCCAGTACTTC. It specifies CATSDFSAGMETQYF.

The V call is TRBV27, the J call TRBJ2-7; TRBD1 aligns across 9 bases. V dropped 0 bases and J dropped 2; count of bases not matched to a gene: 2. The V gene's germline CDR1 is MNHEY and CDR2 SMNVEV (reference sequence). The CDR3 has 15 amino acids. The CDR3 region is CASSLSTGGAYEQYF. The CDR3 DNA reads TGTGCCAGCAGTTTATCGACAGGGGGGGCCTACGAGCAGTACTTC.

The V and J genes are TRBV11-2 and TRBJ2-2; tentatively, D is TRBD2 (6 bases). CDR1 is SGHAT and CDR2 is FQNNGV in the germline V gene. V gave up 6 bases and J gave up 3 bases, with 17 bases separating them. The CDR3 length is 16 residues. The CDR3 loop reads CASSSRRVMDTGELFF. For the CDR3, the DNA is TGTGCCAGCAGTTCGCGGAGGGTTATGGACACCGGGGAGCTGTTTTTT.

This clone was seen only once. The chain combines TRBV3-1 (or the pseudogene TRBV3-2) with TRBJ2-3, with 9 bases aligning to TRBD2. The CDR3 contains 14 residues. V gave up 10 bases and J gave up 4 bases; unmatched junction bases: 9. Germline values: CDR1 LGHDT, CDR2 YNNKEL (reference sequence). The CDR3 region is CATDGAGGSDTQYF. The CDR3 DNA reads TGTGCCACCGATGGAGCGGGGGGTTCAGATACGCAGTATTTT.

The chain employs TRBV9 and TRBJ1-5; D uncertain. CDR1 is SGDLS, CDR2 YYNGEE, per germline. V was shortened by 4 bases and J by 5 bases, with 10 bases between the two germline ends. This CDR3 region has 13 residues. This CDR3 is CASSPPPDQPQHF. The DNA of the CDR3 is TGTGCCAGCAGCCCCCCCCCGGATCAGCCCCAGCATTTT.

V gene TRBV5-1 combines with J gene TRBJ2-7; 10 positions agree with TRBD2. CDR1 and CDR2 from the germline V gene are SGHRS and YFSETQ. The CDR3 contains 15 residues. V lost 5 bases, J lost 4 bases, and 9 bases stayed unmatched. The CDR3 sequence is CASRVVAGGQYEQYF. CDR3 in DNA: TGCGCCAGCAGGGTCGTAGCGGGGGGCCAATACGAGCAGTACTTC.

The CDR3 DNA reads as TGTGCCAGCAAATCGACAGGGCACTCCTACGAGCAGTACTTC. Translating it yields CASKSTGHSYEQYF. The chain uses TRBV2 and TRBJ2-7, with 7 bases aligning to TRBD1. The CDR3 runs 14 residues. V was clipped by 7 bases and J by 0 bases; unmatched bases: 6. Germline V CDR1 and CDR2: SNHLY, FYNNEI.

The chain links TRBV13 to TRBJ2-3, with TRBD1 matching over 7 bases. The J segment lost 3 bases and the V segment lost 1 base, leaving 4 bases of the junction unmatched. Germline V gene sequence: CDR1 PRHDT, CDR2 FYEKMQ (reference sequence). This CDR3 comprises 15 residues. CDR3 nucleotides: TGTGCCAGCAGCTTAGAACAGGGGACGACAGATACGCAGTATTTT. Its protein is CASSLEQGTTDTQYF.

This clone was seen only once. The genes are TRBV7-8 and TRBJ1-6, with D uncertain. With 5 bases removed from V and 0 bases from J, the gap between germline ends came to 14 bases. Germline CDR1 and CDR2: SGHVS and FQNEAQ. This CDR3 spans 17 amino acids. Written as DNA, the CDR3 is TGTGCCAGCAGCCCTCAGGCCCGAAGCTCCTATAATTCACCCCTCCACTTT. Its translation: CASSPQARSSYNSPLHF.

This sequence joins TRBV5-1 and TRBJ2-7; 7 bases line up with TRBD1. V was pared by 4 bases and J by 2 bases, with 9 bases of the junction left unmatched. The CDR3 is made up of 15 amino acids. Germline V gene lookup returns CDR1 SGHRS and CDR2 YFSETQ. The CDR3 nucleotides read TGCGCCAGCAGCCCCGGTACGGGACAGACCTACGAGCAGTACTTC. It is translated as CASSPGTGQTYEQYF.

V is TRBV11-3 and J is TRBJ1-1; D may be TRBD1 (5 bases). Per the germline V gene, CDR1 is SGHNT and CDR2 is YENEEA. Trimming removed 3 bases at V and 1 base at J, with 6 bases between. The CDR3 extends over 13 amino acids. CDR3 loop: CASSFTGNTEAFF. The CDR3 nucleotides are TGTGCCAGCAGCTTCACAGGGAACACTGAAGCTTTCTTT.

V usage is TRBV13 and J usage is TRBJ1-2; the match to TRBD1 covers 8 bases. Germline assignment: CDR1 PRHDT and CDR2 FYEKMQ (reference sequence). V lost 7 bases, J lost 4 bases, and 8 bases stayed unmatched. CDR3 size: 14 residues. This CDR3 reads CASTRGQGAYGYTF. The CDR3 region has the DNA TGTGCCAGCACCCGAGGCCAGGGGGCCTATGGCTACACCTTC. Looking up the rest from reference TRBV13 and TRBJ1-2 gives the full variable domain: AAGVIQSPRHLIKEKRETATLKCYPIPRHDTVYWYQQGPGQDPQFLISFYEKMQSDKGSIPDRFSAQQFSDYHSELNMSSLELGDSALYFCASTRGQGAYGYTFGSGTRLTVV.

The gene calls are TRBV3-1 (or the pseudogene TRBV3-2) and TRBJ2-7; the match to TRBD1 covers 8 bases. Germline CDR1 LGHDT, CDR2 YNNKEL (reference sequence). Trimming took 5 bases from V and 6 from J; bases not matched to a gene: 6. The CDR3 runs 13 residues. CDR3 nucleotide sequence: TGTGCCAGCAGCGTGGGAGGACAGGGCGAGCAGTACTTC. Translating gives CASSVGGQGEQYF.

This clone was detected only a few times. The V and J genes are TRBV5-6 and TRBJ2-1; 13 bases fit TRBD2. The CDR3 sequence is 14 residues long. The germline gives CDR1 SGHDT, CDR2 YYEEEE. With V trimmed by 5 bases and J by 6 bases, 2 bases remained unmatched. The CDR3 region is CASRLAGGPNEQFF. The CDR3 nucleotides are TGTGCCAGCAGACTAGCGGGGGGGCCCAATGAGCAGTTCTTC.

The chain is built from TRBV23-1 and TRBJ2-7; possibly TRBD1 for D (5 bases). TRBV23-1 is identified as an open reading frame with a role that is uncertain. The CDR3 spans 14 residues. V was cut by 6 bases and J by 5 bases, with 17 bases left in between. The CDR3 protein is CASSPGPRLDEQYF. The CDR3 DNA reads as TGCGCCAGCAGCCCAGGGCCCCGCTTGGACGAGCAGTACTTC.

The gene calls are TRBV5-4 and TRBJ2-1; D is perhaps TRBD1 (5 bases). Trimming pared 2 bases from V and 0 bases from J, leaving 18 bases between. The CDR3 contains 18 residues. Per the germline V gene, CDR1 is SGHNT and CDR2 is YYREEE (reference sequence). This CDR3 is CASSLTAGPRSSYNEQFF. As DNA, the CDR3 is TGTGCCAGCAGCTTAACTGCAGGGCCGCGGAGCTCCTACAATGAGCAGTTCTTC.

The rearrangement joins TRBV13 to TRBJ1-2; D is possibly TRBD1 (6 bases). The CDR3 loop spans 15 amino acids. The ends were cut back, 6 bases at V and 3 bases at J, with 17 bases in the middle. The germline CDR1 and CDR2 sequences are PRHDT and FYEKMQ (reference sequence). The CDR3 region is CASSLRQAYDYGYTF. CDR3 DNA sequence: TGTGCCAGCAGTCTCAGACAGGCCTACGACTATGGCTACACCTTC.

V is TRBV11-2 and J is TRBJ2-7; 7 bases align to TRBD1. CDR3 length: 11 amino acids. The trim removed 6 bases at V and 4 bases at J, leaving 0 bases unmatched. Germline values: CDR1 SGHAT, CDR2 FQNNGV. The CDR3, as DNA: TGTGCCAGCAGACAGGGGTACGAGCAGTACTTC. Its translation: CASRQGYEQYF.

For this clone: This CDR3 is also generated by other DNA sequences in the sample. The CDR3 spells CASSLGQGYYNEQFF. In nucleotides, the CDR3 is TGCGCCAGCAGCTTGGGACAGGGGTACTACAATGAGCAGTTCTTC. V usage is TRBV5-1 and J usage is TRBJ2-1; 8 bases match TRBD1. Germline V gene data show CDR1 as SGHRS and CDR2 as YFSETQ. This CDR3 has 15 amino acids. V shed 0 bases, J shed 3 bases, and the junction held 2 bases outside the gene matches. The full variable domain, in which reference TRBV5-1 and TRBJ2-1 provide the parts outside the CDR3, is KAGVTQTPRYLIKTRGQQVTLSCSPISGHRSVSWYQQTPGQGLQFLFEYFSETQRNKGNFPGRFSGRQFSNSRSEMNVSTLELGDSALYLCASSLGQGYYNEQFFGPGTRLTVL.

This clone was seen only a few times. The chain couples TRBV7-9 to TRBJ2-7, with D maybe TRBD1 (5 bases). Germline V gene data show CDR1 as SEHNR and CDR2 as FQNEAQ (reference sequence). The CDR3 covers 14 residues. V was shortened by 5 bases and J by 1 base, with 12 bases between the two germline ends. The CDR3 loop is CASSQGRVSYEQYF. The CDR3 DNA is TGTGCCAGCAGCCAGGGCAGGGTATCCTACGAGCAGTACTTC.

The chain carries TRBV4-1 and TRBJ2-7, with 7 nucleotides matching TRBD2. With V trimmed by 1 base and J by 0 bases, 6 bases remained unmatched. The CDR3 totals 16 residues. Germline CDR1 is MGHRA and CDR2 is YSYEKL. The CDR3: CASSQGAGEVSYEQYF. The DNA of the CDR3 is TGCGCCAGCAGCCAAGGCGCGGGGGAGGTCTCCTACGAGCAGTACTTC.

The chain has TRBV4-1 and TRBJ2-3; the match to TRBD2 covers 9 bases. The CDR3 loop spans 17 amino acids. Per germline, CDR1 MGHRA and CDR2 YSYEKL. After removal of 1 base from V and 6 bases from J, the junction contained 11 bases not matched to a gene. CDR3 bases: TGCGCCAGCAGCCAAGCCGGGACTAGCCCTATAAGGGATACGCAGTATTTT. This codes for CASSQAGTSPIRDTQYF.

The V gene is TRBV2, the J gene TRBJ2-7, with 7 bases matching TRBD2. Trimming cost V 8 bases and J 1 base; bases outside gene matches: 14. The CDR3 spans 16 residues. Germline lookup yields CDR1 SNHLY and CDR2 FYNNEI. CDR3 sequence (DNA): TGTGCCAGCCTCCCGGACTCCGGGACTACATCCTACGAGCAGTACTTC. It yields the protein CASLPDSGTTSYEQYF.

The J gene is TRBJ1-3, the V gene TRBV19; D call uncertain. The V and J ends lost 5 bases and 0 bases respectively, with 14 bases between them. Per germline, CDR1 LNHDA and CDR2 SQIVND (reference sequence). CDR3 length equals 16 residues. CDR3 protein: CASSYGRGSSGNTIYF. CDR3 nucleotides: TGTGCCAGTAGTTATGGGCGGGGTTCCTCTGGAAACACCATATATTTT.